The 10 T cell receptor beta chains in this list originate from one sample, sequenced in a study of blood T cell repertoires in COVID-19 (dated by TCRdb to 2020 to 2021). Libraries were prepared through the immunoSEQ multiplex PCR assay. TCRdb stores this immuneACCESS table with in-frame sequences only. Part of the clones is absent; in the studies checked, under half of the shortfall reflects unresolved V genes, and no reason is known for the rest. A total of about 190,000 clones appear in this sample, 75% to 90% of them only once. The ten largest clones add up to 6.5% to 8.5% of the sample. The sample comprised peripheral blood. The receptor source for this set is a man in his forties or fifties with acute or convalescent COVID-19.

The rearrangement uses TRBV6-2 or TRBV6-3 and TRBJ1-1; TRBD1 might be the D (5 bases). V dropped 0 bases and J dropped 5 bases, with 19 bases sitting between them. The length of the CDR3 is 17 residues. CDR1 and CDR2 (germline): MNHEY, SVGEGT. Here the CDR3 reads CASSYSDLGRRGTEAFF. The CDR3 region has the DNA TGTGCCAGCAGTTACTCGGATCTTGGGAGGAGGGGTACTGAAGCTTTCTTT.

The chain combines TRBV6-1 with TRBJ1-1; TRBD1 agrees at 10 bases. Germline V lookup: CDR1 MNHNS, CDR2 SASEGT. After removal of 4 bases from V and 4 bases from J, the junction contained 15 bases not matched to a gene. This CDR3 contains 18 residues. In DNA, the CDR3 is TGTGCCAGCAGTGCCCAGCGACCGGGACAGGGGTACGGCACTGAAGCTTTCTTT. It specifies CASSAQRPGQGYGTEAFF.

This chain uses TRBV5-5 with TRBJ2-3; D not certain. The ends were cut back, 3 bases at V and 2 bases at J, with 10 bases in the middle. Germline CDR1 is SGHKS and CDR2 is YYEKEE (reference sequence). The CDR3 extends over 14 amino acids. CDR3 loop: CASSSADTTDTQYF. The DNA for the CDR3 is TGTGCCAGCAGCTCCGCCGACACCACAGATACGCAGTATTTT. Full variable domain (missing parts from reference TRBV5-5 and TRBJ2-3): DAGVTQSPTHLIKTRGQQVTLRCSPISGHKSVSWYQQVLGQGPQFIFQYYEKEERGRGNFPDRFSARQFPNYSSELNVNALLLGDSALYLCASSSADTTDTQYFGPGTRLTVL.

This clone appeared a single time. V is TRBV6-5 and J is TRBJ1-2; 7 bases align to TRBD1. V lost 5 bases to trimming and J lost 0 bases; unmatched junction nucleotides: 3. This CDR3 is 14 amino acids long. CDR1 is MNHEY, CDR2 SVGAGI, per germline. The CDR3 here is CASSPGQANYGYTF. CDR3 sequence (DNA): TGTGCCAGCAGTCCCGGACAGGCTAACTATGGCTACACCTTC.

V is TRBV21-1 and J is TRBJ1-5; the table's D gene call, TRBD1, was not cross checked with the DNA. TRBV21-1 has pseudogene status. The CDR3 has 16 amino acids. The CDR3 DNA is TGTGCCAGCAGCAAAGGGGACAGGGGGGGAAATCAGCCCCAGCATTTT. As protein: CASSKGDRGGNQPQHF.

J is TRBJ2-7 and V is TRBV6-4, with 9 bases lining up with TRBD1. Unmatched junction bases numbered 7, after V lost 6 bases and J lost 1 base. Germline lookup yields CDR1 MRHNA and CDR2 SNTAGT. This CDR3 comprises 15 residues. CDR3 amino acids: CASRREDRGSYEQYF. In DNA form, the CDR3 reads TGTGCCAGCAGGAGGGAGGACAGGGGATCCTACGAGCAGTACTTC.

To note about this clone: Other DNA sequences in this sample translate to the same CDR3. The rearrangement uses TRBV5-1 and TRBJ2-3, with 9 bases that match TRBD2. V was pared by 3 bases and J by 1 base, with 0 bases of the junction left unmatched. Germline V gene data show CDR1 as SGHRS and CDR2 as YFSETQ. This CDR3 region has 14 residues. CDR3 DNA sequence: TGCGCCAGCAGCTCTAGCGGGGGCACAGATACGCAGTATTTT. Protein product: CASSSSGGTDTQYF.

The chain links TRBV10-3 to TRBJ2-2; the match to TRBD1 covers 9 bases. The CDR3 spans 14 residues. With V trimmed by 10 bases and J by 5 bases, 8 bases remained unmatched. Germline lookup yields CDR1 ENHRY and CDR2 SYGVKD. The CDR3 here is CASSPGTGTGELFF. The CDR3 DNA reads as TGTGCCAGCTCCCCCGGGACAGGGACCGGGGAGCTGTTTTTT.

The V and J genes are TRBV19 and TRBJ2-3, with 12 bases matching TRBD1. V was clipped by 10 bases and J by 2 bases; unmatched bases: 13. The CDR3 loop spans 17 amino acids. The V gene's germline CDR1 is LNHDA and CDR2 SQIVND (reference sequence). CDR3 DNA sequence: TGTGCCACCACCGGGACAGGGGGCTCTTCCCCCACAGATACGCAGTATTTT. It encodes CATTGTGGSSPTDTQYF.

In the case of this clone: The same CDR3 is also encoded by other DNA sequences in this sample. The CDR3 DNA reads TGCGCCAGCAGCTTGGAACAGGGAGCCTACAATGAGCAGTTCTTC. Translating gives CASSLEQGAYNEQFF. This sequence joins TRBV5-1 and TRBJ2-1; possible D gene TRBD1, 6 bases. Germline values: CDR1 SGHRS, CDR2 YFSETQ. The length of the CDR3 is 15 residues. The V and J ends lost 0 bases and 2 bases respectively, with 9 bases between them.